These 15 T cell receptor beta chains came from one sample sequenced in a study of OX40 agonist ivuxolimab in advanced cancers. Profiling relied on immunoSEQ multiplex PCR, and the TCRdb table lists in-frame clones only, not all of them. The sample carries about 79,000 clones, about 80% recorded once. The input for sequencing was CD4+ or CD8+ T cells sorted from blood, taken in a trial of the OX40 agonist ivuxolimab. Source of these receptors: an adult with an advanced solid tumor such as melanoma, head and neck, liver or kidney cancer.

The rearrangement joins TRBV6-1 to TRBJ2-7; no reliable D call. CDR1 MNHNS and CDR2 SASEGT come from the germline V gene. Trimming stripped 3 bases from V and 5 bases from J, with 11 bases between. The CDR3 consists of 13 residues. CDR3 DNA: TGTGCCAGCAGTGAGCCCGAGCCCGACGAGCAGTACTTC. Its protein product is CASSEPEPDEQYF.

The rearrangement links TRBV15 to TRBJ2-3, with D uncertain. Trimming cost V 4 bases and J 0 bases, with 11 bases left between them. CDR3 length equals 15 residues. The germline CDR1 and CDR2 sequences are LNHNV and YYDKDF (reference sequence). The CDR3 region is CATSIEVTSTDTQYF. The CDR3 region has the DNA TGTGCCACCAGCATCGAAGTCACTAGCACAGATACGCAGTATTTT.

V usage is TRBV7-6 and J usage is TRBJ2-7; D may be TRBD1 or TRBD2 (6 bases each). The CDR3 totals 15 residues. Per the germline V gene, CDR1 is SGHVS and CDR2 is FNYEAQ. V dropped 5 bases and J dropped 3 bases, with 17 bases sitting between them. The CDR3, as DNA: TGTGCCAGCAGCGGAGGGACGGGACAATACTACGAGCAGTACTTC. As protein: CASSGGTGQYYEQYF.

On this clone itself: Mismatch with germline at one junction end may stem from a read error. The CDR3: CASSIVGVAGDELFF. DNA for the CDR3: TGTGCCAGTAGTATAGTGGGGGTAGCGGGAGACGAGCTGTTCTTC. The chain recombines TRBV19 with TRBJ2-1; the match to TRBD2 covers 9 bases. CDR1 LNHDA and CDR2 SQIVND come from the germline V gene (reference sequence). The CDR3 covers 15 residues.

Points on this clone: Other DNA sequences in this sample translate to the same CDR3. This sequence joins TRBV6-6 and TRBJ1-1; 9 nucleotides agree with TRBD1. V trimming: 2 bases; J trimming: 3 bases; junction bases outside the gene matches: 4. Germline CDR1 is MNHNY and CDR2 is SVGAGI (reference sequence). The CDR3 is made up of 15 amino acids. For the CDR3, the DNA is TGTGCCAGCAGTTACAGCCGGACAGGGGACACTGAAGCTTTCTTT. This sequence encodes CASSYSRTGDTEAFF.

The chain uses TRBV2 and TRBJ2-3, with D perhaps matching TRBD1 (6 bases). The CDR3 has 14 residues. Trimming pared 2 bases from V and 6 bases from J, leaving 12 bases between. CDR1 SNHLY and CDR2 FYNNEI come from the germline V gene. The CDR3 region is CASSEQGYSDTQYF. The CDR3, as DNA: TGTGCCAGCAGTGAACAGGGGTACTCCGATACGCAGTATTTT.

The CDR3 DNA reads as TGTGCCAGCAGCTACGATTCGAGGCCGCTGGGGGATCAGCCCCAGCATTTT. Encoded protein: CASSYDSRPLGDQPQHF. This chain uses TRBV13 with TRBJ1-5; a weak D match, TRBD1 (5 bases). The CDR3 spans 17 residues. Germline-derived CDR1 and CDR2 are PRHDT and FYEKMQ (reference sequence). V was clipped by 4 bases and J by 5 bases, with 21 bases between them.

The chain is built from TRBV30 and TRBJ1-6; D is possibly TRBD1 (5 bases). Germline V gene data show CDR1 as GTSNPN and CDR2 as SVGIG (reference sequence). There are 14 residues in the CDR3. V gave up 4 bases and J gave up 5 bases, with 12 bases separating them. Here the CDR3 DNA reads TGTGCCTGGACCCCAGGGATCCATAATTCACCCCTCCACTTT. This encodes CAWTPGIHNSPLHF.

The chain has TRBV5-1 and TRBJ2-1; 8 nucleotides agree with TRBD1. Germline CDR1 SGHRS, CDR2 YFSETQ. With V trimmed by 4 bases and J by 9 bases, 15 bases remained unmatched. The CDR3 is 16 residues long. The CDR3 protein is CASSVGNTGGTSEQFF. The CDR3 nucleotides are TGCGCCAGCAGCGTGGGGAATACAGGGGGAACGAGTGAGCAGTTCTTC.

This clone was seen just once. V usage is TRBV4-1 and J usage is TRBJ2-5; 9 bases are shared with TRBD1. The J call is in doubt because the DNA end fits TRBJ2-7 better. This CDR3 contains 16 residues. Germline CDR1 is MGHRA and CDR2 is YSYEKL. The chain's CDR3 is CASSQVSGQGMYEQYF. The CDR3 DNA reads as TGCGCCAGCAGCCAAGTATCAGGACAGGGGATGTACGAGCAGTACTTC.

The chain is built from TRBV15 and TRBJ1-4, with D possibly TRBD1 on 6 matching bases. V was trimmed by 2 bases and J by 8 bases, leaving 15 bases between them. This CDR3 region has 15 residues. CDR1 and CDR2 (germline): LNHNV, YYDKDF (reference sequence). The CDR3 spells CATSRNRAFGEKLFF. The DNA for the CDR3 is TGTGCCACCAGCAGAAACAGGGCGTTTGGGGAAAAACTGTTTTTT.

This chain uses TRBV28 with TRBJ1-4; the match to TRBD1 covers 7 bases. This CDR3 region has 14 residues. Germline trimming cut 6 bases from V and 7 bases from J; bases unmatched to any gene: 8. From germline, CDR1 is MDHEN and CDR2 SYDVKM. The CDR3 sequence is CASRSRGEGEKLFF. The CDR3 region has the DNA TGTGCCAGCAGATCCAGGGGGGAGGGTGAAAAACTGTTTTTT.

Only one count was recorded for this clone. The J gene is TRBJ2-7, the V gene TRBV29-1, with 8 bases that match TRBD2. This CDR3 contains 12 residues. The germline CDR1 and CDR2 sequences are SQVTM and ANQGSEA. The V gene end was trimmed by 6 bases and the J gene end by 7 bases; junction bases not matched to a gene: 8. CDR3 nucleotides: TGCAGCGTAGGGACTAGTAACCTGGAGCAGTACTTC. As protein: CSVGTSNLEQYF.

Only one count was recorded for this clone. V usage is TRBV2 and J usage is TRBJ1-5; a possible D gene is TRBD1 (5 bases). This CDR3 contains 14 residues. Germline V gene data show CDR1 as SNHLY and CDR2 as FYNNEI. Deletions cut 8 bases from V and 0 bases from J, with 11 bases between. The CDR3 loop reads CASGAQGSNQPQHF. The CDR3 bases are TGTGCCAGCGGGGCCCAAGGTAGCAATCAGCCCCAGCATTTT.

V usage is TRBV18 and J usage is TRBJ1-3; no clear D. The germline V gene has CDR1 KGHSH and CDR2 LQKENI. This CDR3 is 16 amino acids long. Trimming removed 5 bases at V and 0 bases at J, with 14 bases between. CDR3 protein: CASSSNSESSGNTIYF. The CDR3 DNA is TGTGCCAGCTCATCTAATTCGGAGAGCTCTGGAAACACCATATATTTT.